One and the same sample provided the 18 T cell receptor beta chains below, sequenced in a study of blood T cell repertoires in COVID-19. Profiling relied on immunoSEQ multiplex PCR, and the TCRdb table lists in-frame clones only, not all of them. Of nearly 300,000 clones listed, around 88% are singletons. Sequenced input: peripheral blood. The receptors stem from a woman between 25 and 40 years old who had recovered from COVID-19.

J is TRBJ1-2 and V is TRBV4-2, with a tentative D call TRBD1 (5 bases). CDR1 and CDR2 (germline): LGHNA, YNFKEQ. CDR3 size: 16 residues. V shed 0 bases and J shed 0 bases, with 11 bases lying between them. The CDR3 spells CASSQDNRPTNYGYTF. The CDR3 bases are TGTGCCAGCAGCCAAGATAACAGGCCCACTAACTATGGCTACACCTTC.

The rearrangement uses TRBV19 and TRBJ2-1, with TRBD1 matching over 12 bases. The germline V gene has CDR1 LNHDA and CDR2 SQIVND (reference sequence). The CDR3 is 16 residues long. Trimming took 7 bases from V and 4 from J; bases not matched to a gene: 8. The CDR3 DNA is TGTGCCAGTACCGGAGGGACAGGGGGCAGTTACAATGAGCAGTTCTTC. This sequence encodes CASTGGTGGSYNEQFF.

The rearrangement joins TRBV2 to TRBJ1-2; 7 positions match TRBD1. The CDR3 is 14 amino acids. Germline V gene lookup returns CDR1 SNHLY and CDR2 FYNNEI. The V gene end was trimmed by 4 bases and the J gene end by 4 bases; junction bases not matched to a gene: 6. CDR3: CASSGTNRGYGYTF. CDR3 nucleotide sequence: TGTGCCAGCAGTGGGACCAACAGGGGCTATGGCTACACCTTC.

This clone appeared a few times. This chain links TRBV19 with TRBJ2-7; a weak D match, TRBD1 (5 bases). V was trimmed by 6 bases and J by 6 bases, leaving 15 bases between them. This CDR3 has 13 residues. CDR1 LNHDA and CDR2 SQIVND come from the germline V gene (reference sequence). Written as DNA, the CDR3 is TGTGCCAGTAGCCAGAACCAGGGTGGCGAGCAGTACTTC. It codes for CASSQNQGGEQYF.

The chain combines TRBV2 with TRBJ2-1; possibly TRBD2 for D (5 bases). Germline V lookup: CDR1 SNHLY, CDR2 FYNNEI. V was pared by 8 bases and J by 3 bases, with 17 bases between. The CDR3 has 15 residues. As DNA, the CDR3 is TGTGCCAGCCCACTAGGGTTTAACGTCTACAATGAGCAGTTCTTC. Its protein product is CASPLGFNVYNEQFF.

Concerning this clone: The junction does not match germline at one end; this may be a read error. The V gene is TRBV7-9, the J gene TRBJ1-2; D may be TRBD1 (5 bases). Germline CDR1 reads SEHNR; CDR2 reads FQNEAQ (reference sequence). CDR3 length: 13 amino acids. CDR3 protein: CASSSAGQVEDLF. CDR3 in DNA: TGTGCCAGCAGCTCCGCGGGGCAGGTTGAGGACCTTTTC.

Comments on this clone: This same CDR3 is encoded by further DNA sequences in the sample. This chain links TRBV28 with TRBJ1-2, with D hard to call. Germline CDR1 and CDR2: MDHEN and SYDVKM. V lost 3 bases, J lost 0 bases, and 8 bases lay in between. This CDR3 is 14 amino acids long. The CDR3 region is CASSFGGTNYGYTF. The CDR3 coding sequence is TGTGCCAGCAGTTTTGGCGGGACTAACTATGGCTACACCTTC.

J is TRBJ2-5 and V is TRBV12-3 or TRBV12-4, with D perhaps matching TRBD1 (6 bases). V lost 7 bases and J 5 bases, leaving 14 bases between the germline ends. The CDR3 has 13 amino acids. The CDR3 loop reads CASTIQGVETQYF. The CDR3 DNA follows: TGTGCCAGCACCATACAGGGTGTGGAGACCCAGTACTTC.

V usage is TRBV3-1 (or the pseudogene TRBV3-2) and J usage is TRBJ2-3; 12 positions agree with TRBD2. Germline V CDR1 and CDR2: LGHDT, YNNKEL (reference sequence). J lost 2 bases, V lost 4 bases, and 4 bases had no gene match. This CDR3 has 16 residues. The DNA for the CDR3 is TGTGCCAGCAGCCTATGGACTAGCGGGGACACAGATACGCAGTATTTT. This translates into CASSLWTSGDTDTQYF.

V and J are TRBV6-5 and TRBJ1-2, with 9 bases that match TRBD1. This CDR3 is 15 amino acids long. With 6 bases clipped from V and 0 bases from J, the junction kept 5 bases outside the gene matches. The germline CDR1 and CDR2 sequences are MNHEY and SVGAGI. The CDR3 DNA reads TGTGCCAGCAGCACCTGGACAGGGGCTAACTATGGCTACACCTTC. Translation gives CASSTWTGANYGYTF.

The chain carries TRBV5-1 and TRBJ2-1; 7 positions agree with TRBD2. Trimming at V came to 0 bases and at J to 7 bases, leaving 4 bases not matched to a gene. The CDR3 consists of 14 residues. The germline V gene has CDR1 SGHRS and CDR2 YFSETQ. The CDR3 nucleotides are TGCGCCAGCAGCTTGGGGACTAGAAGAAATGAGCAGTTCTTC. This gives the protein CASSLGTRRNEQFF.

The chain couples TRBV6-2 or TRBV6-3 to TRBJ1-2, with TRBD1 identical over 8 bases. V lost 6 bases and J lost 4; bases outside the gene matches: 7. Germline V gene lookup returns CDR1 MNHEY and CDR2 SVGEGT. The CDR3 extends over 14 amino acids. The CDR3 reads CASSLGQGVYGYTF. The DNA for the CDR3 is TGTGCCAGCAGCCTCGGACAGGGAGTCTATGGCTACACCTTC.

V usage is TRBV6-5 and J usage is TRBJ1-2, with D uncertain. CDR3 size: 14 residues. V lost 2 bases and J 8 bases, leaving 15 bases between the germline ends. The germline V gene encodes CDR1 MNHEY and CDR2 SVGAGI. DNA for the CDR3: TGTGCCAGCAGTTACATAGCGGGCACGGCAGGCTACACCTTC. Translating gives CASSYIAGTAGYTF.

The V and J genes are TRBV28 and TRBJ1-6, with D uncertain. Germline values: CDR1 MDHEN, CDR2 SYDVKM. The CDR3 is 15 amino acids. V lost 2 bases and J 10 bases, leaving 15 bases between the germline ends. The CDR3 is CASSLDPRGGSPLHF. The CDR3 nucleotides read TGTGCCAGCAGTTTAGACCCGAGAGGTGGCTCACCCCTCCACTTT.

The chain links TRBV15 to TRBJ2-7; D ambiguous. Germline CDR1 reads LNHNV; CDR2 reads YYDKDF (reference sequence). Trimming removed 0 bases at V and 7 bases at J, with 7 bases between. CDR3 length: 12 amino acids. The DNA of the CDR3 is TGTGCCACCAGCAGAGATTCGAGGGAGCAGTACTTC. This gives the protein CATSRDSREQYF.

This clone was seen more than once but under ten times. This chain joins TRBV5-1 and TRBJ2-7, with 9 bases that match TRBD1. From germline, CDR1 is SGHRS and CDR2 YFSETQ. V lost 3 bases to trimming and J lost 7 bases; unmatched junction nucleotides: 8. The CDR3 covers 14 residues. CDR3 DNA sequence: TGCGCCAGCAGCTGGCCGGGACAGGGAAGAGAGCAGTACTTC. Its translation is CASSWPGQGREQYF.

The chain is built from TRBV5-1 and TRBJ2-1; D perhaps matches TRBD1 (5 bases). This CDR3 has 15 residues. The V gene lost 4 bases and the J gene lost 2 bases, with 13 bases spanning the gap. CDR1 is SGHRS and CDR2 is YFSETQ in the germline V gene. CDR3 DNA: TGCGCCAGCAGCCTCTCTAGGGGCGCCTACAATGAGCAGTTCTTC. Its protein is CASSLSRGAYNEQFF.

CDR3 DNA sequence: TGCAGCGTTGTACGGGCGGGGGGAGAGACCCAGTACTTC. Its protein is CSVVRAGGETQYF. V usage is TRBV29-1 and J usage is TRBJ2-5; 8 nucleotides agree with TRBD2. The CDR3 consists of 13 residues. V dropped 4 bases and J dropped 4; count of bases not matched to a gene: 5. Germline lookup yields CDR1 SQVTM and CDR2 ANQGSEA.